The 21 T cell receptor beta chains below come from one sample, sequenced in a study of human T cells and chemical hapten exposure. Each CDR3 protein is one row after TCRdb ran MiXCR on the RACE reads. The data hold fewer than 200,000 distinct CDR3 sequences, with 25% to 35% observed a single time. Specified time point: patch test 3, about 24 weeks after DPC sensitization. Specified treatment: therapeutic diphenylcyclopropenone sensitization with weekly scalp DPC. Sequenced material: whole blood, taken in connection with sensitization to the hapten diphenylcyclopropenone (DPC). These receptors were taken from a young woman with alopecia areata. Some clones in this sample may be carry-over from other donors' samples.

The rearrangement uses TRBV27 and TRBJ1-2, with a tentative D call TRBD1 (6 bases). Germline lookup yields CDR1 MNHEY and CDR2 SMNVEV (reference sequence). The CDR3 extends over 13 amino acids. V was clipped by 6 bases and J by 4 bases, with 12 bases between them. The CDR3 is CASSQQGSYGYTF. CDR3 coding DNA: TGTGCCAGCAGCCAGCAGGGGAGCTATGGCTACACCTTC.

This clonotype was seen a few times. The chain joins TRBV12-3 or TRBV12-4 to TRBJ1-5; TRBD1 is a possible D gene (5 bases). This CDR3 comprises 12 residues. Trimming cost V 5 bases and J 7 bases, with 9 bases left between them. The DNA of the CDR3 is TGTGCCAGCAGTCAAACAGGCCAGCCCCAGCATTTT. As protein: CASSQTGQPQHF.

This clonotype was recorded a few times. The rearrangement links TRBV6-2 or TRBV6-3 to TRBJ2-1; 8 bases match TRBD1. The CDR3 is made up of 13 amino acids. With 6 bases clipped from V and 11 bases from J, the junction kept 9 bases outside the gene matches. In germline, CDR1 is MNHEY, CDR2 SVGEGT. The CDR3 is CASRGTGGLKQFF. DNA for the CDR3: TGTGCCAGCAGGGGGACAGGAGGGTTAAAGCAGTTCTTC.

The genes are TRBV9 and TRBJ1-1; D may be TRBD1 (5 bases). CDR1 and CDR2 from the germline V gene are SGDLS and YYNGEE. Trimming removed 4 bases from V and 0 bases from J, with 10 bases in between. There are 14 residues in the CDR3. CDR3 sequence: CASSPDSLNTEAFF. Here the CDR3 DNA reads TGTGCCAGCAGCCCTGACAGCTTGAACACTGAAGCTTTCTTT.

The genes are TRBV6-5 and TRBJ1-6, with D unclear. This CDR3 has 20 residues. CDR1 and CDR2 from the germline V gene are MNHEY and SVGAGI. V lost 2 bases to trimming and J lost 3 bases, with 23 bases between them. The CDR3 sequence: CASSYDRPIPAAVYNSPLHF. CDR3 in DNA: TGTGCCAGCAGTTACGACCGACCTATCCCTGCGGCAGTCTATAATTCACCCCTCCACTTT.

This clonotype was seen a few times. DNA for the CDR3: TGTGCCAGCAGCTTAGCAGGGGGAAGACACTATGGCTACACCTTC. It yields the protein CASSLAGGRHYGYTF. The chain has TRBV7-9 and TRBJ1-2; D perhaps matches TRBD1 (6 bases). Germline values: CDR1 SEHNR, CDR2 FQNEAQ (reference sequence). V was pared by 0 bases and J by 3 bases, with 11 bases between. The CDR3 has 15 residues.

This clonotype was seen only once. The rearrangement joins TRBV27 to TRBJ2-5; D may correspond to TRBD1 or TRBD2 (5 bases each). The CDR3 has 13 residues. Germline lookup yields CDR1 MNHEY and CDR2 SMNVEV (reference sequence). The ends were cut back, 4 bases at V and 5 bases at J, with 11 bases in the middle. CDR3 sequence: CASSWGPRETQYF. The CDR3 DNA follows: TGTGCCAGCAGTTGGGGACCCCGGGAGACCCAGTACTTC.

This clonotype was detected many times. The V call is TRBV9, the J call TRBJ2-1; maybe TRBD2 (5 bases). The CDR3 sequence is 13 residues long. Per the germline V gene, CDR1 is SGDLS and CDR2 is YYNGEE. Trimming took off 0 bases at V and 6 bases at J, with 7 bases between the two ends. The CDR3 is CASSVVTSNEQFF. The CDR3 nucleotides read TGTGCCAGCAGCGTAGTTACTAGCAATGAGCAGTTCTTC.

The V and J genes are TRBV4-2 and TRBJ2-5; the match to TRBD2 covers 9 bases. The CDR3 totals 19 residues. With V trimmed by 1 base and J by 0 bases, 12 bases remained unmatched. The germline gives CDR1 LGHNA, CDR2 YNFKEQ. As DNA, the CDR3 is TGTGCCAGCAGCCAAGGATGGCGGGCTAGCGGGACGTACCAAGAGACCCAGTACTTC. It encodes CASSQGWRASGTYQETQYF.

V is TRBV7-9 and J is TRBJ1-1; 8 bases fit TRBD1. The V and J ends lost 4 bases and 0 bases, in that order; junction bases with no gene match: 7. The germline V gene has CDR1 SEHNR and CDR2 FQNEAQ (reference sequence). The CDR3 covers 16 residues. CDR3 nucleotide sequence: TGTGCCAGCAGCTCCGGACAGGGTATAATGAACACTGAAGCTTTCTTT. Protein sequence: CASSSGQGIMNTEAFF.

This chain joins TRBV5-4 and TRBJ1-2; D uncertain. Germline CDR1 and CDR2: SGHNT and YYREEE (reference sequence). V lost 0 bases and J 3 bases, leaving 6 bases between the germline ends. This CDR3 contains 13 residues. The CDR3 here is CASSLDLDYGYTF. The CDR3 region has the DNA TGTGCCAGCAGCTTGGACCTAGACTATGGCTACACCTTC.

This clonotype was seen ten or more times. V and J are TRBV29-1 and TRBJ2-4; D possibly uses TRBD1 or TRBD2 (6 bases each). Germline V lookup: CDR1 SQVTM, CDR2 ANQGSEA. The CDR3 spans 15 residues. Trimming removed 2 bases at V and 3 bases at J, with 14 bases between. CDR3 DNA: TGCAGCGTTGAATGGAGGGGGTCGGGCAAAAACATTCAGTACTTC. This codes for CSVEWRGSGKNIQYF.

This clonotype was recorded only once. The chain uses TRBV7-8 and TRBJ1-2; 10 bases line up with TRBD1. Germline V CDR1 and CDR2: SGHVS, FQNEAQ. V lost 4 bases, J lost 5 bases, and 10 bases stayed unmatched. There are 16 residues in the CDR3. CDR3 nucleotide sequence: TGTGCCAGCAGCTCCGCCCCCCGGACAGGGGGATATGGCTACACCTTC. Encoded protein: CASSSAPRTGGYGYTF.

There are a few counts of this clonotype. The chain is built from TRBV4-1 and TRBJ1-4, with D unclear. This CDR3 contains 16 residues. In germline, CDR1 is MGHRA, CDR2 YSYEKL. With 2 bases removed from V and 5 bases from J, the gap between germline ends came to 15 bases. CDR3 protein: CASSQKGPGMNEKLFF. The CDR3 region has the DNA TGCGCCAGCAGCCAAAAAGGCCCCGGGATGAATGAAAAACTGTTTTTT.

The V call is TRBV4-3, the J call TRBJ1-2; the D gene is possibly TRBD1 (5 bases). This CDR3 is built from 18 residues. Germline V CDR1 and CDR2: LGHNA, YSLEER. V shed 1 base and J shed 4 bases, with 22 bases lying between them. CDR3 coding DNA: TGCGCCAGCAGCCAAGCTACAGGAGGGCTCGAGGATTCCTATGGCTACACCTTC. This gives the protein CASSQATGGLEDSYGYTF.

The chain employs TRBV7-9 and TRBJ2-5; 12 nucleotides match TRBD1. Germline CDR1 is SEHNR and CDR2 is FQNEAQ (reference sequence). The CDR3 is made up of 15 amino acids. Losses at the gene ends were 2 bases for V and 4 bases for J; bases not matched to a gene: 2. Here the CDR3 reads CASSLLGQGAETQYF. The DNA of the CDR3 is TGTGCCAGCAGCTTATTGGGACAGGGGGCAGAGACCCAGTACTTC.

The sample holds a few counts of this clonotype. The rearrangement uses TRBV7-8 and TRBJ2-7; possibly TRBD1 or TRBD2 for D (5 bases each). V dropped 1 base and J dropped 3 bases, with 13 bases sitting between them. The CDR3 consists of 15 residues. Germline V gives CDR1 SGHVS, CDR2 FQNEAQ. The CDR3 nucleotides are TGTGCCAGCAGCTTAGAGCCGGGGCGAAGCTACGAGCAGTACTTC. It codes for CASSLEPGRSYEQYF.

As regards this clonotype: The final CDR3 position lacks the conserved phenylalanine or tryptophan, pointing to a likely read error. The rearrangement links TRBV11-2 to TRBJ1-1; the D is unclear. The CDR3 length is 16 residues. The ends were cut back, 4 bases at V and 4 bases at J, with 19 bases in the middle. Per the germline V gene, CDR1 is SGHAT and CDR2 is FQNNGV. The DNA for the CDR3 is TGTGCCAGCAGCTCCAACCGGCGGAGGAGGAGCACTGAAGCTTTCCTT. It specifies CASSSNRRRRSTEAFL.

The chain combines TRBV12-3 or TRBV12-4 with TRBJ2-7; 10 bases fit TRBD2. The V and J ends lost 7 bases and 0 bases, in that order; junction bases with no gene match: 3. This CDR3 spans 14 amino acids. Written as DNA, the CDR3 is TGTGCCAGCAAGGCTAGCGGGAGCTCCTACGAGCAGTACTTC. This gives the protein CASKASGSSYEQYF.

The CDR3 DNA reads as TGTGCCAGCAGTTTAGTTCCGAACACTGAAGCTTTCTTT. Encoded protein: CASSLVPNTEAFF. The chain joins TRBV12-3 or TRBV12-4 to TRBJ1-1; D is ambiguous. Trimming stripped 1 base from V and 1 base from J, with 4 bases between. The CDR3 length is 13 residues.

The chain joins TRBV10-3 to TRBJ2-7; D perhaps matches TRBD2 (7 bases). Germline V lookup: CDR1 ENHRY, CDR2 SYGVKD. This CDR3 is built from 13 residues. Between the trimmed V and J ends, which lost 2 bases and 7 bases, there was a span of 12 bases. CDR3 DNA sequence: TGTGCCATCAGTGAGCTGGGGGGGCTTGAGCAGTACTTC. Translating gives CAISELGGLEQYF.